This T cell receptor (beta chain) was identified during a study of T cell repertoires in cytomegalovirus infection. At the level of the study: CMV infection together with matching HLA type was indicated by public TCR beta signatures. Findings of the study overall: Summed frequency of public TCR beta families distinguished CMV carriers with the relevant HLA. CMV-specific HLA-C-restricted TCR beta clonotypes dominated the ex vivo response.

Germline CDR1 reads LNHNV; CDR2 reads YYDKDF (reference sequence). The V end lost 4 bases, the J end lost 5 bases, and 17 bases lay between the germline ends. This CDR3 region has 15 residues. MiXCR was run by TCRdb on the reads, yielding one entry per CDR3 protein. The sample holds over 150,000 distinct CDR3 sequences, roughly an eighth seen once. Of note for this clonotype: The target antigen is unknown.

The chain employs TRBV15 and TRBJ2-5; maybe TRBD2 (5 bases). The source of this sequence is a human donor in good health (CMV status not recorded). Some clones in this sample may be carry-over from other donors' samples. Sequencing was performed on PBMCs. CDR3 sequence reads: CATSNRPLGVETQYF. The CDR3 DNA is TGTGCCACCAGCAATAGACCCCTCGGGGTGGAGACCCAGTACTTC.